This T cell receptor beta chain is from a study of regulatory T cells in long-lasting Graves disease. Background on the study: Positivity for TSH receptor antibodies plus over 5 years of antithyroid drugs meant persistent Graves' disease. Study-level findings and limits: TCR diversity in persistent Graves' patients was below that of newly diagnosed ones.

This CDR3 has 17 residues. Looked up from germline, CDR1 is SQVTM and CDR2 is ANQGSEA. J lost 5 bases, V lost 4 bases, and 8 bases had no gene match. Building the TCR beta libraries relied on iRepertoire HTBI primers, and CDR3 regions underwent Arm-PCR. Original methodology: Sample data revealed approximately 62 TRBV and over twelve TRBJ segments. TCRdb fed the multiplex PCR reads into MiXCR, producing one record per CDR3 protein. The V and J calls, along with clone size, are taken from TCRdb and not from the paper's own processing. The sample consists of a few hundred thousand distinct CDR3 sequences, 23% of them appearing once. This clonotype was observed a few times. What it recognizes is unknown. Regarding time point: persistent/refractory GD, antithyroid drugs over 5 years with positive TRAb. Extracted PBMC RNA gave rise to the TCR library. The patient group derived from an endocrinology department in Xi'an, China.

The sample consisted of peripheral blood mononuclear cells (PBMCs), taken when the disease was refractory, from a patient treated with antithyroid drugs. The source is a female donor with Graves disease. The J gene is TRBJ2-2, the V gene TRBV29-1; the match to TRBD2 covers 15 bases. The CDR3 region has the DNA TGCAGCGTTGGGGGGACTAGCGGGAGGTCTTCGACCGGGGAGCTGTTTTTT. Residues: CSVGGTSGRSSTGELFF.